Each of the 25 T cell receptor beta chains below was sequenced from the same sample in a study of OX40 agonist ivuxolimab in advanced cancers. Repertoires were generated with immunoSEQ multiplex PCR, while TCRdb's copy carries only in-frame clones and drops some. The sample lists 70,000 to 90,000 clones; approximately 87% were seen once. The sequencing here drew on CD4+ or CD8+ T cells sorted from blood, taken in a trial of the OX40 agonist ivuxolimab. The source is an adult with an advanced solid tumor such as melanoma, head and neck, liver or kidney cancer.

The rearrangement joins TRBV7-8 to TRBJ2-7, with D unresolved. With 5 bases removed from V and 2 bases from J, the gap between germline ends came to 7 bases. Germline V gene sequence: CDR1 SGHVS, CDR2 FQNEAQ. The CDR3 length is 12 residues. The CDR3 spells CASSPKAYEQYF. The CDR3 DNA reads TGTGCCAGCAGCCCTAAGGCCTACGAGCAGTACTTC. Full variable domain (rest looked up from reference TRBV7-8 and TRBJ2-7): GAGVSQSPRYKVAKRGQDVALRCDPISGHVSLFWYQQALGQGPEFLTYFQNEAQLDKSGLPSDRFFAERPEGSVSTLKIQRTQQEDSAVYLCASSPKAYEQYFGPGTRLTVT.

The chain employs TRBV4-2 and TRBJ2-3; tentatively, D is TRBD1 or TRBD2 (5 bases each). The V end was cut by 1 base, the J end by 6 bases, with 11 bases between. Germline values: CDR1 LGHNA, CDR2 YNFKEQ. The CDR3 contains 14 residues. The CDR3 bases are TGTGCCAGCAGCCAAGCAGGGACGGACGATACGCAGTATTTT. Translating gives CASSQAGTDDTQYF.

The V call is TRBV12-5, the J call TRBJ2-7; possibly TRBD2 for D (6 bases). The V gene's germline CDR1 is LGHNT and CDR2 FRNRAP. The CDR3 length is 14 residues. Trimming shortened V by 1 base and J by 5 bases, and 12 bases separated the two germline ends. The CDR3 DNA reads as TGTGCTAGTGGTTTGGGGGCGGGAAGGAACGAGCAGTACTTC. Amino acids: CASGLGAGRNEQYF. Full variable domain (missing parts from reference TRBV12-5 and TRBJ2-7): DARVTQTPRHKVTEMGQEVTMRCQPILGHNTVFWYRQTMMQGLELLAYFRNRAPLDDSGMPKDRFSAEMPDATLATLKIQPSEPRDSAVYFCASGLGAGRNEQYFGPGTRLTVT.

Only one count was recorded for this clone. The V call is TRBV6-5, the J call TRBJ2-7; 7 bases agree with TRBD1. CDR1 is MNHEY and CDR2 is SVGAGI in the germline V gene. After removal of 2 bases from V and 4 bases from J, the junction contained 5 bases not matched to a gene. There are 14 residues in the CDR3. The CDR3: CASSYRDSSYEQYF. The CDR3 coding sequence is TGTGCCAGCAGTTACCGGGACAGTAGTTACGAGCAGTACTTC.

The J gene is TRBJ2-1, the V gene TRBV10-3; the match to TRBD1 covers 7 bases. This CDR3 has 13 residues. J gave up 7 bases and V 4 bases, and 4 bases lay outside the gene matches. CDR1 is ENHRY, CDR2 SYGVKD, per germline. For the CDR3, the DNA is TGTGCCATCAGTGGGATGGACAGGAATGAGCAGTTCTTC. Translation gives CAISGMDRNEQFF.

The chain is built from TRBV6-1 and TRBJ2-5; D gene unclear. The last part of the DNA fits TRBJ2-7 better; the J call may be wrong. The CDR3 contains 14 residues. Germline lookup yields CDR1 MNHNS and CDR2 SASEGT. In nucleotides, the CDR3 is TGTGCCAGCAGGACCCTCGACCGACCCTACGAGCAGTACTTC. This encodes CASRTLDRPYEQYF.

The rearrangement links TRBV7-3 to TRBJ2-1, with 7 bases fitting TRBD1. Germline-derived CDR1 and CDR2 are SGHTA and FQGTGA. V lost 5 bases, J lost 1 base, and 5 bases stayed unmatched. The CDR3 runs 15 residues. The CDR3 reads CASSPKGQSYNEQFF. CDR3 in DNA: TGTGCCAGCAGCCCCAAGGGACAGTCCTACAATGAGCAGTTCTTC.

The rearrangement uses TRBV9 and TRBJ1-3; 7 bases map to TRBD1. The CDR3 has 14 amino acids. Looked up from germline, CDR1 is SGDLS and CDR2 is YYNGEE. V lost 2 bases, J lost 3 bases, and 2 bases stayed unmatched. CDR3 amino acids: CASSVDRVGNTIYF. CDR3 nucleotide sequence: TGTGCCAGCAGCGTTGACAGGGTTGGAAACACCATATATTTT.

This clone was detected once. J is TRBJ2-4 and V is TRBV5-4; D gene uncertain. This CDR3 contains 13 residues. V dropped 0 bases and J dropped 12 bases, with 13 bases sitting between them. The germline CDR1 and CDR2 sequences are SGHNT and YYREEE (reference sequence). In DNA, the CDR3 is TGTGCCAGCAGCTTGGGGGGTGGGCGGAATCAGTACTTC. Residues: CASSLGGGRNQYF.

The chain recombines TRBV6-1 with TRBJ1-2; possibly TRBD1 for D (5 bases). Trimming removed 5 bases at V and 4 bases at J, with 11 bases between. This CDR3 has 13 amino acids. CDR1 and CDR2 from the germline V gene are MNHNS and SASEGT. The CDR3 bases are TGTGCCAGCAGTTTACAGGCGACCTATGGCTACACCTTC. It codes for CASSLQATYGYTF.

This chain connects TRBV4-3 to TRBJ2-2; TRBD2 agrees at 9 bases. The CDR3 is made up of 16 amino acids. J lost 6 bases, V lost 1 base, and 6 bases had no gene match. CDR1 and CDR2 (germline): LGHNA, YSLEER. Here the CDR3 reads CASSQGSSGVSGELFF. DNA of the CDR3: TGCGCCAGCAGCCAAGGATCTAGCGGGGTTTCCGGGGAGCTGTTTTTT.

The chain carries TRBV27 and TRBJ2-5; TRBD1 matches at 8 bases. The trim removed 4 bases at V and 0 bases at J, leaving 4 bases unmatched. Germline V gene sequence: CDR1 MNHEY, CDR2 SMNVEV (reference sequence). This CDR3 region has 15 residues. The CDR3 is CASSSGQVYQETQYF. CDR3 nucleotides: TGTGCCAGCAGTTCGGGACAGGTGTACCAAGAGACCCAGTACTTC.

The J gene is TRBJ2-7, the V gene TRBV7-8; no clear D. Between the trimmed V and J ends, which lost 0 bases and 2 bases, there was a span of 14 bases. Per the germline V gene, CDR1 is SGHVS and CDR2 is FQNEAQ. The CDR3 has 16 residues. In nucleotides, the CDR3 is TGTGCCAGCAGCTTAGCGGGGTCAGGTAAAACCTACGAGCAGTACTTC. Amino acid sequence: CASSLAGSGKTYEQYF.

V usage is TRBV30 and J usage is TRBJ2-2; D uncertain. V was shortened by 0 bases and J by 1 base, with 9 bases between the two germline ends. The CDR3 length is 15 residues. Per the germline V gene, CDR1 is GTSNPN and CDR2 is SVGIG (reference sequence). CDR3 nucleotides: TGTGCCTGGAGTGTACGGCAGAGGAACACCGGGGAGCTGTTTTTT. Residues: CAWSVRQRNTGELFF.

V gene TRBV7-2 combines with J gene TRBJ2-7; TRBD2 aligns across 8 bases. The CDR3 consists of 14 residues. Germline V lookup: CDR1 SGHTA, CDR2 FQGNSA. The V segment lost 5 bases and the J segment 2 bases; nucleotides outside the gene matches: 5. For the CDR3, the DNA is TGTGCCAGCAGCCTTACTAGCGGAGCCTACGAGCAGTACTTC. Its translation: CASSLTSGAYEQYF. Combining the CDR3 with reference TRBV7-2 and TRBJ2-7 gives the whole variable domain GAGVSQSPSNKVTEKGKDVELRCDPISGHTALYWYRQSLGQGLEFLIYFQGNSAPDKSGLPSDRFSAERTGGSVSTLTIQRTQQEDSAVYLCASSLTSGAYEQYFGPGTRLTVT.

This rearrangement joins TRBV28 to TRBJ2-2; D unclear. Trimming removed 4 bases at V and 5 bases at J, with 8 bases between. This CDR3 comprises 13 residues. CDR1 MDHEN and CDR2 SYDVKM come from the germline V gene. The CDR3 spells CASSYEKTGELFF. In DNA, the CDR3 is TGTGCCAGCAGTTACGAGAAGACCGGGGAGCTGTTTTTT.

CDR3 sequence: CASSPPSGKGREQFF. The CDR3 DNA reads as TGTGCCAGCTCACCACCGTCGGGTAAGGGGCGAGAGCAGTTCTTC. V is TRBV18 and J is TRBJ2-1; possible D gene TRBD1, 5 bases. V shed 0 bases and J shed 10 bases, with 16 bases lying between them. Germline CDR1 is KGHSH and CDR2 is LQKENI. The CDR3 contains 15 residues.

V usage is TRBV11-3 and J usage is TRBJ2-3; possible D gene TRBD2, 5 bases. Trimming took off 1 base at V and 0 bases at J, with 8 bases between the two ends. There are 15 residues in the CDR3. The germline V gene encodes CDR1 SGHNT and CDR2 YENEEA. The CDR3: CASSLVSGSTDTQYF. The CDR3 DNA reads TGTGCCAGCAGCTTAGTGAGCGGTAGCACAGATACGCAGTATTTT.

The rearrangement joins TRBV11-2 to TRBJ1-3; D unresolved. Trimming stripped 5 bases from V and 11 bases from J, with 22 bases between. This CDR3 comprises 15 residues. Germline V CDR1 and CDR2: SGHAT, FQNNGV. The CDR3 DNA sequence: TGTGCCAGCAGCGCAGCCGGGCCCCTTCTTAGAGCCATATATTTT. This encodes CASSAAGPLLRAIYF. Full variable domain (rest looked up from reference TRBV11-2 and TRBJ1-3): EAGVAQSPRYKIIEKRQSVAFWCNPISGHATLYWYQQILGQGPKLLIQFQNNGVVDDSQLPKDRFSAERLKGVDSTLKIQPAKLEDSAVYLCASSAAGPLLRAIYFGEGSWLTVV.

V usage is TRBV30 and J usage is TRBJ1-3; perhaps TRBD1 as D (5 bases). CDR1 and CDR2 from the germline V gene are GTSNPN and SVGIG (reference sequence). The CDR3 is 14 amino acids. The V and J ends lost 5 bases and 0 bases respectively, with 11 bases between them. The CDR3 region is CAWGTGGSGNTIYF. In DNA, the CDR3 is TGTGCCTGGGGAACAGGCGGCTCTGGAAACACCATATATTTT.

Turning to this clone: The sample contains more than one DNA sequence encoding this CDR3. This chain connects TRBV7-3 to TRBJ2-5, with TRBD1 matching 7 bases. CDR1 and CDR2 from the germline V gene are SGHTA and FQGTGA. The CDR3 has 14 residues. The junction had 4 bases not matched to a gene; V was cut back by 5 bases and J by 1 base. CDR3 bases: TGTGCCAGCAGCCCGACAGGGCTCCAAGAGACCCAGTACTTC. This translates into CASSPTGLQETQYF. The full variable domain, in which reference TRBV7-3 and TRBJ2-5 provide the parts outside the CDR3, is GAGVSQTPSNKVTEKGKYVELRCDPISGHTALYWYRQSLGQGPEFLIYFQGTGAADDSGLPNDRFFAVRPEGSVSTLKIQRTERGDSAVYLCASSPTGLQETQYFGPGTRLLVL.

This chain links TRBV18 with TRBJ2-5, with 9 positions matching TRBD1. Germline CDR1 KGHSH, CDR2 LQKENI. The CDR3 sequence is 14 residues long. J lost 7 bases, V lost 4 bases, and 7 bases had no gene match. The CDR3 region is CASSQDRGAMTQYF. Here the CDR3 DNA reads TGTGCCAGCTCACAGGACAGGGGTGCGATGACCCAGTACTTC.

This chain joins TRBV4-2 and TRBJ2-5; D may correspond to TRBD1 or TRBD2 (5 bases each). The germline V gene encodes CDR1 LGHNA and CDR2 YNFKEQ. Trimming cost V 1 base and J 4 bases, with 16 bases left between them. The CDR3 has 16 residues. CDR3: CASSQVISGRGETQYF. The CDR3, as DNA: TGTGCCAGCAGCCAAGTGATATCGGGACGGGGAGAGACCCAGTACTTC.

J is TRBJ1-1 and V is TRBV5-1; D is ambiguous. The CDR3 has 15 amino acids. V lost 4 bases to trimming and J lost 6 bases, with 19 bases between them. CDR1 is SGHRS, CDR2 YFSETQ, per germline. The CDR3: CASSPLGPSASEAFF. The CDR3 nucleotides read TGCGCCAGCAGCCCACTCGGCCCCTCCGCCTCTGAAGCTTTCTTT.

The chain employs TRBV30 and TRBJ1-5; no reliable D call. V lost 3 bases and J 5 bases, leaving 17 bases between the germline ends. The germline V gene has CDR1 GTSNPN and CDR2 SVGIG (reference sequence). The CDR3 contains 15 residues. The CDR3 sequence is CAWSADGYGDQPQHF. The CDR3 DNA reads TGTGCCTGGAGCGCGGACGGGTACGGGGATCAGCCCCAGCATTTT. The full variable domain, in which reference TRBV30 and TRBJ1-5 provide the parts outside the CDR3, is SQTIHQWPATLVQPVGSPLSLECTVEGTSNPNLYWYRQAAGRGLQLLFYSVGIGQISSEVPQNLSASRPQDRQFILSSKKLLLSDSGFYLCAWSADGYGDQPQHFGDGTRLSIL.